The 15 T cell receptor beta chains given below trace back to one sample, sequenced in a study of response to subunit inactivated influenza vaccine. In TCRdb, the RT-PCR reads were re-called with MiXCR into one record per CDR3 protein. The sample contains about 580,000 distinct CDR3 sequences, about 15% of which appear only once. The sequencing here drew on PBMCs from blood, taken roughly 13 days after vaccination. Receptors were obtained from a man aged 50-60 years who received an inactivated influenza vaccine.

This chain uses TRBV12-3 or TRBV12-4 with TRBJ2-5; D remains ambiguous. The CDR3 covers 14 residues. Deletions cut 6 bases from V and 0 bases from J, with 11 bases between. The CDR3 spells CASSPGQYQETQYF. The CDR3 coding sequence is TGTGCCAGCAGCCCCGGTCAGTACCAAGAGACCCAGTACTTC.

This clonotype was observed at least ten times. This sequence joins TRBV12-3 or TRBV12-4 and TRBJ2-1, with D possibly being TRBD2 (5 bases). The CDR3 runs to 13 residues. The germline V and J ends were trimmed by 1 base and 7 bases, with 8 bases remaining between them. The CDR3: CASSLGGVNEQFF. In DNA form, the CDR3 reads TGTGCCAGCAGTTTAGGGGGAGTAAATGAGCAGTTCTTC.

The V call is TRBV14, the J call TRBJ2-2; 7 positions match TRBD1. The CDR3 totals 15 residues. Germline V lookup: CDR1 SGHDN, CDR2 FVKESK. V trimming: 4 bases; J trimming: 3 bases; junction bases outside the gene matches: 5. In DNA, the CDR3 is TGTGCCAGCAGCCGAGACAGGGTGGACACCGGGGAGCTGTTTTTT. It yields the protein CASSRDRVDTGELFF.

This clonotype was seen many times. The chain is built from TRBV10-3 and TRBJ2-1; TRBD1 aligns across 10 bases. V lost 10 bases and J lost 3; bases outside the gene matches: 6. The CDR3 has 14 residues. The germline gives CDR1 ENHRY, CDR2 SYGVKD. The CDR3 region has the DNA TGTGCCACCCGGGACAGGGGATTCTACAATGAGCAGTTCTTC. Translated, it gives CATRDRGFYNEQFF.

Many counts were recorded for this clonotype. In DNA, the CDR3 is TGTGCCAGCAGTGACAGGGTGGATGGCTACACCTTC. Its protein product is CASSDRVDGYTF. The chain links TRBV6-1 to TRBJ1-2; a weak D match, TRBD1 (5 bases). The CDR3 is 12 residues long. CDR1 and CDR2 from the germline V gene are MNHNS and SASEGT. Trimming cost V 3 bases and J 6 bases, with 8 bases left between them.

This clonotype came up a few times. Possible read error: a much larger clone is one base away. This chain connects TRBV12-3 or TRBV12-4 to TRBJ2-3; D unclear. The CDR3 runs to 15 residues. This CDR3 is CPSSPGRRTTDTQYF. The CDR3 nucleotides are TGTCCCAGCAGTCCAGGACGGAGAACCACAGATACGCAGTATTTT.

The CDR3 sequence: CASSLNRPEVSDTQYF. The DNA for the CDR3 is TGTGCCAGCAGCTTAAATCGTCCGGAGGTCTCAGATACGCAGTATTTT. V usage is TRBV7-3 and J usage is TRBJ2-3, with D possibly TRBD2 on 5 matching bases. This CDR3 is 16 amino acids long. Between the trimmed V and J ends, which lost 1 base and 4 bases, there was a span of 15 bases. CDR1 SGHTA and CDR2 FQGTGA come from the germline V gene.

This clonotype was observed many times. This chain links TRBV14 with TRBJ2-1; 7 nucleotides align to TRBD2. The CDR3 runs 19 residues. From germline, CDR1 is SGHDN and CDR2 FVKESK. The trim removed 4 bases at V and 4 bases at J, leaving 19 bases unmatched. This CDR3 reads CASSRYFSPSGPFYNEQFF. Here the CDR3 DNA reads TGTGCCAGCAGCCGCTACTTCTCCCCTAGCGGACCCTTTTACAATGAGCAGTTCTTC.

This clonotype was recorded a few times. V and J are TRBV5-1 and TRBJ2-7; either TRBD1 or TRBD2 may supply D (5 bases each). The ends were cut back, 0 bases at V and 2 bases at J, with 18 bases in the middle. This CDR3 has 17 amino acids. The germline CDR1 and CDR2 sequences are SGHRS and YFSETQ. This CDR3 is CASSLGPMRGIPYEQYF. The CDR3, as DNA: TGCGCCAGCAGCTTGGGACCGATGAGGGGAATCCCCTACGAGCAGTACTTC. The variable domain in full, completed from reference TRBV5-1 and TRBJ2-7, reads KAGVTQTPRYLIKTRGQQVTLSCSPISGHRSVSWYQQTPGQGLQFLFEYFSETQRNKGNFPGRFSGRQFSNSRSEMNVSTLELGDSALYLCASSLGPMRGIPYEQYFGPGTRLTVT.

This clonotype appeared a few times. V gene TRBV6-1 combines with J gene TRBJ2-1, with TRBD1 identical over 9 bases. There are 19 residues in the CDR3. Trimming took 4 bases from V and 0 from J; bases not matched to a gene: 13. Germline CDR1 reads MNHNS; CDR2 reads SASEGT. This chain's CDR3 is CASSGRPGQGRSSYNEQFF. CDR3 nucleotide sequence: TGTGCCAGCAGTGGACGCCCCGGACAGGGGAGGAGCTCCTACAATGAGCAGTTCTTC.

V is TRBV5-1 and J is TRBJ2-5, with 7 bases that match TRBD1. V dropped 4 bases and J dropped 6; count of bases not matched to a gene: 6. The germline V gene has CDR1 SGHRS and CDR2 YFSETQ. The CDR3 covers 13 residues. This chain's CDR3 is CASSGQAVQTQYF. In nucleotides, the CDR3 is TGCGCCAGCAGCGGACAGGCCGTGCAGACCCAGTACTTC.

The rearrangement links TRBV9 to TRBJ2-3; 8 positions agree with TRBD1. CDR3 size: 17 residues. Germline CDR1 is SGDLS and CDR2 is YYNGEE. The J segment lost 3 bases and the V segment lost 0 bases, leaving 9 bases of the junction unmatched. The CDR3 sequence is CASSVERAGGRTDTQYF. CDR3 DNA sequence: TGTGCCAGCAGCGTAGAAAGGGCAGGGGGCCGGACAGATACGCAGTATTTT.

This clonotype was detected a few times. The DNA for the CDR3 is TGTGCCACCAGCGGTGGGGGGAAAAACTCCTACAATGAGCAGTTCTTC. Its protein is CATSGGGKNSYNEQFF. The rearrangement joins TRBV15 to TRBJ2-1, with TRBD2 as a possible D gene (6 bases). CDR1 and CDR2 (germline): LNHNV, YYDKDF (reference sequence). This CDR3 comprises 16 residues. Trimming took off 5 bases at V and 0 bases at J, with 14 bases between the two ends.

The genes are TRBV11-2 and TRBJ2-3; D gene ambiguous. Trimming stripped 5 bases from V and 3 bases from J, with 15 bases between. The CDR3 runs to 15 residues. The germline V gene has CDR1 SGHAT and CDR2 FQNNGV. CDR3 bases: TGTGCCAGCAGCCTGACGGGCCTAGTGACAGATACGCAGTATTTT. It yields the protein CASSLTGLVTDTQYF.

This clonotype was counted between two and nine times. The gene calls are TRBV4-2 and TRBJ2-3, with TRBD2 matching 16 bases. The V gene's germline CDR1 is LGHNA and CDR2 YNFKEQ. The ends lost 4 bases at V and 0 bases at J; junction bases unmatched: 10. The CDR3 consists of 20 residues. The CDR3 here is CASSLRAGTSGGGSTDTQYF. The CDR3 nucleotides read TGTGCCAGCAGCCTGAGGGCCGGGACTAGCGGGGGGGGAAGCACAGATACGCAGTATTTT.